The 30 T cell receptor beta chains given below trace back to one sample, sequenced in a study of shared clonotypes between healthy human individuals. Clones were read by immunoSEQ multiplex PCR, and TCRdb kept only the in-frame ones, dropping some. The data show around 1.9 million clones, 85% to 95% seen once. CD8 cells classed as naive were CD45RO-negative and positively selected for CCR7, excluding terminally differentiated effector memory CD45RA+ cells. The sample consisted of naive CD8+ T cells from PBMCs. The receptors originated from a man between 18 and 29 years old in good health. Some clones in this sample may be carry-over from other donors' samples.

J is TRBJ2-3 and V is TRBV11-1; TRBD2 matches 11 bases. This CDR3 has 18 residues. V shed 2 bases, J shed 0 bases, and the junction held 7 bases outside the gene matches. CDR1 and CDR2 (germline): SGHAT, FQDESV (reference sequence). CDR3 in DNA: TGTGCCAGCAGCTTATCCGGGACTAGCGGAGTCAGCACAGATACGCAGTATTTT. It yields the protein CASSLSGTSGVSTDTQYF.

This chain connects TRBV4-1 to TRBJ1-2; 7 nucleotides align to TRBD1. Germline assignment: CDR1 MGHRA and CDR2 YSYEKL. The V segment lost 3 bases and the J segment 3 bases; nucleotides outside the gene matches: 10. The CDR3 length is 16 residues. The CDR3 here is CASSQLAGDRDYGYTF. CDR3 DNA sequence: TGCGCCAGCAGCCAGTTAGCCGGGGACAGAGACTATGGCTACACCTTC.

This chain joins TRBV25-1 and TRBJ2-7, with D tentatively TRBD1 or TRBD2 (5 bases each). V was cut by 7 bases and J by 2 bases, with 15 bases left in between. The germline V gene has CDR1 MGHDK and CDR2 SYGVNS. The CDR3 consists of 14 residues. CDR3 nucleotides: TGTGCCAGCATGGGACCCCCTTCCCCCTACGAGCAGTACTTC. As protein: CASMGPPSPYEQYF.

This chain joins TRBV5-1 and TRBJ1-1; 10 positions agree with TRBD1. There are 15 residues in the CDR3. The J segment lost 4 bases and the V segment lost 0 bases, leaving 3 bases of the junction unmatched. The germline V gene has CDR1 SGHRS and CDR2 YFSETQ. The CDR3 coding sequence is TGCGCCAGCAGCTTGGGGGGACAGGGGATCACTGAAGCTTTCTTT. The encoded protein is CASSLGGQGITEAFF. The whole variable domain, remainder taken from reference TRBV5-1 and TRBJ1-1, is KAGVTQTPRYLIKTRGQQVTLSCSPISGHRSVSWYQQTPGQGLQFLFEYFSETQRNKGNFPGRFSGRQFSNSRSEMNVSTLELGDSALYLCASSLGGQGITEAFFGQGTRLTVV.

V gene TRBV6-1 combines with J gene TRBJ1-1; 9 nucleotides match TRBD1. Germline lookup yields CDR1 MNHNS and CDR2 SASEGT. The V segment lost 4 bases and the J segment 5 bases; nucleotides outside the gene matches: 5. This CDR3 is built from 14 residues. DNA of the CDR3: TGTGCCAGCAGTGTGGACAGGGGAGGGACTGAAGCTTTCTTT. Its translation: CASSVDRGGTEAFF.

The chain carries TRBV27 and TRBJ2-3; D assignment may be TRBD1 or TRBD2 (6 bases each). The CDR3 runs 16 residues. Per the germline V gene, CDR1 is MNHEY and CDR2 is SMNVEV (reference sequence). The V end lost 6 bases, the J end lost 7 bases, and 23 bases lay between the germline ends. The CDR3 DNA follows: TGTGCCAGCAGGCGGGGTTTGGGGGCCGGCGGTAATACGCAGTATTTT. Its protein is CASRRGLGAGGNTQYF.

The chain has TRBV9 and TRBJ1-3, with a possible D match to TRBD1 (6 bases). Germline values: CDR1 SGDLS, CDR2 YYNGEE. The CDR3 totals 16 residues. V was trimmed by 0 bases and J by 4 bases, leaving 14 bases between them. CDR3 coding DNA: TGTGCCAGCAGCGTAGACCCCCAGGGGCAGGGAAACACCATATATTTT. Translated, it gives CASSVDPQGQGNTIYF.

The chain has TRBV7-2 and TRBJ1-2; D is uncertain. V lost 2 bases, J lost 5 bases, and 12 bases lay in between. CDR3 size: 14 residues. Germline V gives CDR1 SGHTA, CDR2 FQGNSA. Written as DNA, the CDR3 is TGTGCCAGCAGCTTATCGACGGCACTATATGGCTACACCTTC. Translating gives CASSLSTALYGYTF.

The J gene is TRBJ1-1, the V gene TRBV6-1; D is perhaps TRBD1 (6 bases). V lost 7 bases and J 1 base, leaving 13 bases between the germline ends. CDR1 is MNHNS, CDR2 SASEGT, per germline. The CDR3 has 14 residues. CDR3 amino acids: CASKGGQTNTEAFF. CDR3 nucleotide sequence: TGTGCCAGCAAGGGAGGACAGACGAACACTGAAGCTTTCTTT.

The chain employs TRBV5-6 and TRBJ2-2; possibly TRBD2 for D (5 bases). Germline-derived CDR1 and CDR2 are SGHDT and YYEEEE. The CDR3 has 14 amino acids. V was trimmed by 4 bases and J by 3 bases, leaving 10 bases between them. The CDR3 coding sequence is TGTGCCAGCAGCAAAACTAGGGACACCGGGGAGCTGTTTTTT. Protein sequence: CASSKTRDTGELFF.

This clone was found a few times. This sample includes further DNA sequences coding for the same CDR3. The chain joins TRBV9 to TRBJ1-1; D gene ambiguous. Between the trimmed V and J ends, which lost 0 bases and 2 bases, there was a span of 5 bases. CDR3 length: 13 amino acids. The germline V gene has CDR1 SGDLS and CDR2 YYNGEE. The CDR3: CASSVGTNTEAFF. DNA for the CDR3: TGTGCCAGCAGCGTAGGGACTAACACTGAAGCTTTCTTT.

J is TRBJ2-7 and V is TRBV19, with 9 positions matching TRBD2. CDR1 is LNHDA, CDR2 SQIVND, per germline (reference sequence). The CDR3 loop spans 14 amino acids. V dropped 5 bases and J dropped 6; count of bases not matched to a gene: 8. In DNA form, the CDR3 reads TGTGCCAGTAGTTTTCGGACTAGCGCCTCCGAGCAGTACTTC. The encoded protein is CASSFRTSASEQYF.

DNA of the CDR3: TGTGCCAGCAGCCCTACAGTTTACGAGCAGTACTTC. Protein sequence: CASSPTVYEQYF. The chain combines TRBV7-2 with TRBJ2-7; D ambiguous. The germline V and J ends were trimmed by 5 bases and 4 bases, with 9 bases remaining between them. The CDR3 spans 12 residues. CDR1 and CDR2 (germline): SGHTA, FQGNSA.

The V and J genes are TRBV6-5 and TRBJ2-5; D ambiguous. The CDR3 is 13 amino acids. The germline V gene encodes CDR1 MNHEY and CDR2 SVGAGI. Trimming left V 2 bases short and J 5 bases short, with 9 bases between. CDR3 amino acids: CASSYPIGETQYF. CDR3 DNA: TGTGCCAGCAGTTACCCCATCGGGGAGACCCAGTACTTC.

V gene TRBV27 combines with J gene TRBJ2-3; 9 nucleotides line up with TRBD1. Germline CDR1 is MNHEY and CDR2 is SMNVEV (reference sequence). The CDR3 runs 17 residues. The trim removed 5 bases at V and 0 bases at J, leaving 9 bases unmatched. The CDR3 spells CASSAWDRVASTDTQYF. The CDR3 nucleotides read TGTGCCAGCAGTGCCTGGGACAGGGTGGCTAGCACAGATACGCAGTATTTT.

J is TRBJ2-7 and V is TRBV7-9, with D possibly matching TRBD2 (5 bases). CDR3 length equals 14 residues. V lost 5 bases, J lost 4 bases, and 15 bases lay in between. Germline V gene lookup returns CDR1 SEHNR and CDR2 FQNEAQ (reference sequence). This CDR3 reads CASSTGGLGYEQYF. As DNA, the CDR3 is TGTGCCAGCAGCACCGGCGGGTTGGGTTACGAGCAGTACTTC.

This chain uses TRBV4-1 with TRBJ2-1; 7 positions match TRBD1. Per germline, CDR1 MGHRA and CDR2 YSYEKL. V was clipped by 4 bases and J by 9 bases; unmatched bases: 9. The CDR3 sequence is 14 residues long. The CDR3 DNA sequence: TGCGCCAGCAGCCCAGCGACAGGGTTGGGTGAGCAGTTCTTC. The encoded protein is CASSPATGLGEQFF.

The chain couples TRBV7-9 to TRBJ2-6, with a possible D match to TRBD2 (6 bases). CDR3 length equals 15 residues. In germline, CDR1 is SEHNR, CDR2 FQNEAQ (reference sequence). V dropped 5 bases and J dropped 0 bases, with 8 bases sitting between them. The CDR3 loop is CASSRLGSGANVLTF. The DNA for the CDR3 is TGTGCCAGCAGCCGACTAGGCTCTGGGGCCAACGTCCTGACTTTC.

V gene TRBV4-3 combines with J gene TRBJ1-3; D is possibly TRBD1 (6 bases). V was shortened by 4 bases and J by 4 bases, with 14 bases between the two germline ends. Germline lookup yields CDR1 LGHNA and CDR2 YSLEER. The CDR3 runs 15 residues. CDR3 DNA sequence: TGCGCCAGCAGCCTGGGACGGACAGCAGGAAACACCATATATTTT. Translated, it gives CASSLGRTAGNTIYF.

This chain links TRBV5-1 with TRBJ2-3; D gene ambiguous. The germline CDR1 and CDR2 sequences are SGHRS and YFSETQ. With 4 bases removed from V and 4 bases from J, the gap between germline ends came to 13 bases. This CDR3 is built from 14 residues. CDR3 coding DNA: TGCGCCAGCAGCACCACCTACGCGGCAGATACGCAGTATTTT. Its protein product is CASSTTYAADTQYF.

The chain carries TRBV7-9 and TRBJ1-2; no clear D. V lost 5 bases to trimming and J lost 3 bases, with 16 bases between them. The CDR3 spans 15 residues. Looked up from germline, CDR1 is SEHNR and CDR2 is FQNEAQ (reference sequence). Here the CDR3 reads CASSAVADGYYGYTF. CDR3 DNA sequence: TGTGCCAGCAGCGCGGTGGCGGACGGATACTATGGCTACACCTTC. Filled out from reference TRBV7-9 and TRBJ1-2, the complete variable domain reads DTGVSQNPRHKITKRGQNVTFRCDPISEHNRLYWYRQTLGQGPEFLTYFQNEAQLEKSRLLSDRFSAERPKGSFSTLEIQRTEQGDSAMYLCASSAVADGYYGYTFGSGTRLTVV.

The chain is built from TRBV30 and TRBJ1-2, with 11 nucleotides matching TRBD1. The CDR3 covers 19 residues. Trimming removed 1 base from V and 2 bases from J; junction bases left unmatched: 15. Per the germline V gene, CDR1 is GTSNPN and CDR2 is SVGIG (reference sequence). CDR3 loop: CAWSANVKDRGRWNYGYTF. The CDR3, as DNA: TGTGCCTGGAGTGCAAATGTGAAGGACAGGGGGCGGTGGAACTATGGCTACACCTTC.

The chain recombines TRBV28 with TRBJ1-1; 7 bases are a match to TRBD1. V dropped 2 bases and J dropped 8; count of bases not matched to a gene: 8. The germline CDR1 and CDR2 sequences are MDHEN and SYDVKM. The CDR3 covers 14 residues. The CDR3 DNA follows: TGTGCCAGCAGTTTACGAGGGACAGCACCCGAAGCTTTCTTT. It codes for CASSLRGTAPEAFF. Variable domain in full (rest from reference TRBV28 and TRBJ1-1): DVKVTQSSRYLVKRTGEKVFLECVQDMDHENMFWYRQDPGLGLRLIYFSYDVKMKEKGDIPEGYSVSREKKERFSLILESASTNQTSMYLCASSLRGTAPEAFFGQGTRLTVV.

V usage is TRBV2 and J usage is TRBJ2-7; 7 positions match TRBD1. V dropped 2 bases and J dropped 1; count of bases not matched to a gene: 2. The CDR3 runs 14 residues. In germline, CDR1 is SNHLY, CDR2 FYNNEI. In DNA form, the CDR3 reads TGTGCCAGCAGTGAATTGGGACAGTCCTACGAGCAGTACTTC. Its protein is CASSELGQSYEQYF.

This chain uses TRBV28 with TRBJ2-7; 7 nucleotides agree with TRBD1. The V segment lost 3 bases and the J segment 3 bases; nucleotides outside the gene matches: 5. Germline lookup yields CDR1 MDHEN and CDR2 SYDVKM. CDR3 length equals 14 residues. The CDR3 nucleotides are TGTGCCAGCAGTTTGAGGCAGGGGGACTACGAGCAGTACTTC. It specifies CASSLRQGDYEQYF.

The genes are TRBV14 and TRBJ1-2; possible D gene TRBD1, 6 bases. V lost 4 bases and J lost 8, with 20 bases in between. The CDR3 spans 15 residues. The germline V gene has CDR1 SGHDN and CDR2 FVKESK. CDR3 in DNA: TGTGCCAGCAGCCTTCCCGGAGGGGGGGCTGAGGGCTACACCTTC. Protein: CASSLPGGGAEGYTF. Filled out from reference TRBV14 and TRBJ1-2, the complete variable domain reads EAGVTQFPSHSVIEKGQTVTLRCDPISGHDNLYWYRRVMGKEIKFLLHFVKESKQDESGMPNNRFLAERTGGTYSTLKVQPAELEDSGVYFCASSLPGGGAEGYTFGSGTRLTVV.

The V call is TRBV9, the J call TRBJ2-1; 8 bases are shared with TRBD2. The germline V gene has CDR1 SGDLS and CDR2 YYNGEE. The CDR3 loop spans 17 amino acids. With 5 bases clipped from V and 0 bases from J, the junction kept 10 bases outside the gene matches. CDR3 sequence: CASRSGRVRDSYNEQFF. CDR3 DNA sequence: TGTGCCAGCAGAAGCGGGAGAGTTCGGGACTCCTACAATGAGCAGTTCTTC.

J is TRBJ2-7 and V is TRBV4-2; D is tentatively TRBD1 or TRBD2 (5 bases each). Trimming cost V 0 bases and J 4 bases, with 16 bases left between them. Germline V lookup: CDR1 LGHNA, CDR2 YNFKEQ. The CDR3 is 16 residues long. The CDR3 loop is CASSQESRTGLYEQYF. The CDR3 nucleotides are TGTGCCAGCAGCCAAGAAAGCAGGACGGGGCTGTACGAGCAGTACTTC.

V and J are TRBV4-1 and TRBJ2-3; 8 nucleotides match TRBD2. The CDR3 is 16 amino acids. CDR1 and CDR2 (germline): MGHRA, YSYEKL. The junction had 6 bases not matched to a gene; V was cut back by 1 base and J by 3 bases. DNA for the CDR3: TGCGCCAGCAGCCAAGTTCAGCGGGAGAGAACAGATACGCAGTATTTT. It translates to CASSQVQRERTDTQYF.

This clone is a singleton in its sample. The same CDR3 arises from other DNA sequences in this sample as well. The V and J genes are TRBV27 and TRBJ1-1; the D gene is possibly TRBD1 (6 bases). V was pared by 3 bases and J by 0 bases, with 8 bases between. Germline assignment: CDR1 MNHEY and CDR2 SMNVEV (reference sequence). CDR3 size: 14 residues. CDR3: CASSFGGLNTEAFF. CDR3 sequence (DNA): TGTGCCAGCAGTTTCGGGGGGCTGAACACTGAAGCTTTCTTT.